The 29 T cell receptor beta chains below come from one sample, sequenced in a study of T cells in Graves' hyperthyroidism and ophthalmopathy. Amplified TCR beta CDR3 regions derived from RNA transcripts. In the first-round RT-PCR of the TCR CDR3, the HTBI primer set was used. TCRdb redid the calling of the multiplex PCR reads with MiXCR, one entry per CDR3 protein. The sample has roughly 500,000 distinct CDR3 sequences; around 42% are singletons. The sequencing sample was made of peripheral blood or thyroid tissue (not recorded which). All receptors come from an adult woman with Graves' disease, either hyperthyroidism or ophthalmopathy (not recorded which).

The CDR3 DNA sequence: TGTGCCATACGCGGTTCACCCCTCCACTTT. Translating gives CAIRGSPLHF. This chain uses TRBV10-3 with TRBJ1-6; the D is unclear. CDR3 length: 10 amino acids. Germline assignment: CDR1 ENHRY and CDR2 SYGVKD. Trimming stripped 9 bases from V and 9 bases from J, with 6 bases between.

This clonotype was seen only a few times. A much larger clone lies one base from this, so it may be a read error. The DNA is left out, because the CDR3 cannot be placed on it with certainty; the CDR3 is given as TCRdb lists it. V gene TRBV5-5 combines with J gene TRBJ2-7. The CDR3 length equals 15 residues, ends included. Germline CDR1 is SGHKS and CDR2 is YYEKEE (reference sequence). The CDR3 region is CASSFAGGSHYEQCF.

This clonotype turned up a few times. The V and J genes are TRBV7-2 and TRBJ2-3; D unclear. The CDR3 has 14 amino acids. With 4 bases removed from V and 3 bases from J, the gap between germline ends came to 11 bases. Looked up from germline, CDR1 is SGHTA and CDR2 is FQGNSA. The CDR3 DNA sequence: TGTGCCAGCAGCTGGGAAGGCCTTACAGATACGCAGTATTTT. Residues: CASSWEGLTDTQYF.

The sample holds many counts of this clonotype. This chain joins TRBV2 and TRBJ2-7; TRBD1 agrees at 8 bases. Germline V gives CDR1 SNHLY, CDR2 FYNNEI. V dropped 6 bases and J dropped 3; count of bases not matched to a gene: 7. The CDR3 runs 14 residues. The CDR3 DNA is TGTGCCAGCAGATTCGGACAGGGCCTCTACGAGCAGTACTTC. This translates into CASRFGQGLYEQYF.

This clonotype was detected only a few times. This chain connects TRBV7-8 to TRBJ2-4, with unresolved D. The germline CDR1 and CDR2 sequences are SGHVS and FQNEAQ. The length of the CDR3 is 16 residues. V was cut by 5 bases and J by 0 bases, with 14 bases left in between. Here the CDR3 reads CASSPRWASAKNIQYF. CDR3 sequence (DNA): TGTGCCAGCAGCCCGAGATGGGCCTCAGCCAAAAACATTCAGTACTTC.

This clonotype has just a few counts. This rearrangement joins TRBV27 to TRBJ2-7, with 11 positions matching TRBD1. With 5 bases clipped from V and 2 bases from J, the junction kept 5 bases outside the gene matches. The germline gives CDR1 MNHEY, CDR2 SMNVEV (reference sequence). The length of the CDR3 is 15 residues. As DNA, the CDR3 is TGTGCCAGCAGTCCGGGACAGGGGGTCACCTACGAGCAGTACTTC. Translation gives CASSPGQGVTYEQYF.

This chain links TRBV29-1 with TRBJ1-4; D not certain. The ends were cut back, 0 bases at V and 7 bases at J, with 15 bases in the middle. This CDR3 contains 15 residues. Per the germline V gene, CDR1 is SQVTM and CDR2 is ANQGSEA. The CDR3 protein is CSVEDRGGLSEKLFF. DNA of the CDR3: TGCAGCGTTGAAGATCGGGGAGGGCTCAGTGAAAAACTGTTTTTT.

There are a few counts of this clonotype. This chain connects TRBV19 to TRBJ1-5, with D maybe TRBD1 (6 bases). The length of the CDR3 is 16 residues. Germline V gene lookup returns CDR1 LNHDA and CDR2 SQIVND (reference sequence). V shed 7 bases and J shed 5 bases, with 21 bases lying between them. The CDR3 DNA reads as TGTGCCAGTAATCAGCTCACAGGGTTTATGGATCAGCCCCAGCATTTT. It translates to CASNQLTGFMDQPQHF.

This clonotype has just one count. The genes are TRBV9 and TRBJ1-2, with D possibly TRBD1 on 6 matching bases. CDR1 is SGDLS and CDR2 is YYNGEE in the germline V gene. V was trimmed by 4 bases and J by 8 bases, leaving 18 bases between them. The CDR3 sequence is 14 residues long. As DNA, the CDR3 is TGTGCCAGCAGCCCCTCCGGGGGCGCACGAGGCTACACCTTC. Amino acids: CASSPSGGARGYTF.

This clonotype was seen at least ten times. The chain couples TRBV6-2 or TRBV6-3 to TRBJ1-5; the D gene is possibly TRBD1 (5 bases). This CDR3 contains 16 residues. Trimming left V 0 bases short and J 3 bases short, with 12 bases between. The V gene's germline CDR1 is MNHEY and CDR2 SVGEGT. The CDR3 coding sequence is TGTGCCAGCAGTTACTCACTACAGGTGTACAATCAGCCCCAGCATTTT. Translation: CASSYSLQVYNQPQHF.

The table lists this clonotype with a few counts. The chain links TRBV2 to TRBJ1-1, with 11 bases identical to TRBD1. V lost 4 bases, J lost 5 bases, and 3 bases stayed unmatched. The CDR3 extends over 14 amino acids. CDR1 SNHLY and CDR2 FYNNEI come from the germline V gene. CDR3 residues: CASSGGTGGTEAFF. CDR3 DNA: TGTGCCAGCAGTGGTGGGACAGGGGGAACTGAAGCTTTCTTT.

This sequence joins TRBV7-6 and TRBJ1-6; 10 nucleotides agree with TRBD1. The CDR3 length is 17 residues. Germline V CDR1 and CDR2: SGHVS, FNYEAQ. Losses at the gene ends were 5 bases for V and 4 bases for J; bases not matched to a gene: 8. CDR3 protein: CASSPEEDRGYNSPLHF. The CDR3 DNA sequence: TGTGCCAGCAGCCCTGAGGAGGACAGGGGGTATAATTCACCCCTCCACTTT.

The table lists this clonotype with many counts. This chain connects TRBV7-9 to TRBJ1-1, with D uncertain. This CDR3 contains 16 residues. Trimming removed 2 bases from V and 8 bases from J, with 21 bases in between. Looked up from germline, CDR1 is SEHNR and CDR2 is FQNEAQ (reference sequence). The DNA of the CDR3 is TGTGCCAGCAGCTTATGGTCCAGCGGAGCCAGGCGGGAAGCTTTCTTT. Its protein is CASSLWSSGARREAFF.

V and J are TRBV10-3 and TRBJ2-7; the D call may be TRBD1 or TRBD2 (5 bases each). The V gene's germline CDR1 is ENHRY and CDR2 SYGVKD. Trimming stripped 4 bases from V and 1 base from J, with 11 bases between. This CDR3 has 14 residues. CDR3 protein: CAISVGAGSYEQYF. The CDR3 DNA is TGTGCCATCAGTGTCGGGGCTGGATCCTACGAGCAGTACTTC.

The chain couples TRBV7-9 to TRBJ1-2; D unclear. Germline-derived CDR1 and CDR2 are SEHNR and FQNEAQ (reference sequence). The ends were cut back, 0 bases at V and 8 bases at J, with 13 bases in the middle. The CDR3 consists of 14 residues. CDR3 bases: TGTGCCAGCAGCTTAGCGTCGGGGTTGAAGGGCTACACCTTC. It encodes CASSLASGLKGYTF.

This clonotype was found many times. V is TRBV20-1 and J is TRBJ1-5, with TRBD1 identical over 7 bases. V dropped 5 bases and J dropped 5; count of bases not matched to a gene: 6. The CDR3 totals 13 residues. Germline values: CDR1 DFQATT, CDR2 SNEGSKA (reference sequence). Here the CDR3 reads CSARQGRDQPQHF. The CDR3 coding sequence is TGCAGTGCTCGACAGGGTCGGGATCAGCCCCAGCATTTT.

The V and J genes are TRBV10-2 and TRBJ2-1; D gene unclear. CDR3 length: 13 amino acids. CDR1 is WSHSY and CDR2 is SAAADI in the germline V gene. Trimming cost V 6 bases and J 2 bases, with 8 bases left between them. This CDR3 is CASRSDAYNEQFF. The CDR3 nucleotides are TGCGCCAGCAGGTCGGACGCCTACAATGAGCAGTTCTTC.

This clonotype was counted at least ten times. This rearrangement joins TRBV5-8 to TRBJ2-7, with D tentatively TRBD2 (5 bases). The CDR3 extends over 16 amino acids. CDR1 is SGHTS, CDR2 YDEGEE, per germline. Trimming removed 5 bases from V and 7 bases from J, with 25 bases in between. CDR3 residues: CASSLRSGAPSGEQYF. The DNA of the CDR3 is TGTGCCAGCAGTCTAAGGTCAGGAGCTCCGTCGGGAGAGCAGTACTTC.

V usage is TRBV7-9 and J usage is TRBJ2-5, with 8 positions matching TRBD2. With 5 bases clipped from V and 2 bases from J, the junction kept 10 bases outside the gene matches. Per germline, CDR1 SEHNR and CDR2 FQNEAQ (reference sequence). The CDR3 is 16 amino acids. The CDR3 spells CASSGGGAGDQETQYF. The DNA of the CDR3 is TGTGCCAGCAGCGGGGGAGGAGCGGGAGATCAAGAGACCCAGTACTTC.

The chain combines TRBV29-1 with TRBJ1-5; D not resolved. Germline V gene sequence: CDR1 SQVTM, CDR2 ANQGSEA. The CDR3 is 13 residues long. With 1 base removed from V and 7 bases from J, the gap between germline ends came to 11 bases. CDR3 sequence (DNA): TGCAGCGTTGAAGGCGGACGAGACCAGCCCCAGCATTTT. This sequence encodes CSVEGGRDQPQHF.

This clonotype was counted at least ten times. The chain employs TRBV29-1 and TRBJ2-2, with D maybe TRBD1 (5 bases). This CDR3 is built from 13 residues. V gave up 7 bases and J gave up 1 base, with 10 bases separating them. CDR1 is SQVTM, CDR2 ANQGSEA, per germline. CDR3 bases: TGCAGCGCAGGGAAGTGGAACACCGGGGAGCTGTTTTTT. Encoded protein: CSAGKWNTGELFF.

The genes are TRBV20-1 and TRBJ2-5; the match to TRBD1 covers 8 bases. Germline V lookup: CDR1 DFQATT, CDR2 SNEGSKA (reference sequence). The CDR3 runs 15 residues. Trimming at V came to 5 bases and at J to 1 base, leaving 9 bases not matched to a gene. In nucleotides, the CDR3 is TGCAGTGCTCAACTGGACAGGGTAGGCCAAGAGACCCAGTACTTC. Translating gives CSAQLDRVGQETQYF.

This clonotype has at least ten counts. CDR3: CASSFGEQGKTGELFF. The CDR3 bases are TGTGCCAGCAGCTTCGGCGAGCAGGGTAAAACCGGGGAGCTGTTTTTT. The chain links TRBV7-2 to TRBJ2-2, with a weak D call TRBD1 (5 bases). With 3 bases removed from V and 5 bases from J, the gap between germline ends came to 16 bases. This CDR3 has 16 amino acids. Germline CDR1 SGHTA, CDR2 FQGNSA.

Many counts were recorded for this clonotype. This chain uses TRBV7-3 with TRBJ2-7; 9 positions match TRBD1. J gave up 3 bases and V 0 bases, and 6 bases lay outside the gene matches. Germline values: CDR1 SGHTA, CDR2 FQGTGA. This CDR3 is built from 16 residues. DNA of the CDR3: TGTGCCAGCAGCTTAACCGGGGGGACAGGGAGCTACGAGCAGTACTTC. Translating it yields CASSLTGGTGSYEQYF.

The rearrangement joins TRBV5-1 to TRBJ1-2; a weak D match, TRBD1 (6 bases). The CDR3 is 14 amino acids. With 4 bases removed from V and 7 bases from J, the gap between germline ends came to 17 bases. The germline gives CDR1 SGHRS, CDR2 YFSETQ. CDR3 residues: CASSRGTRGRGYTF. CDR3 in DNA: TGCGCCAGCAGCCGCGGGACAAGGGGCCGTGGCTACACCTTC. The variable domain in full, completed from reference TRBV5-1 and TRBJ1-2, reads KAGVTQTPRYLIKTRGQQVTLSCSPISGHRSVSWYQQTPGQGLQFLFEYFSETQRNKGNFPGRFSGRQFSNSRSEMNVSTLELGDSALYLCASSRGTRGRGYTFGSGTRLTVV.

The CDR3 here is CSARWPGGGYQPQHF. For the CDR3, the DNA is TGCAGTGCTAGGTGGCCAGGTGGGGGGTACCAGCCCCAGCATTTT. The chain is built from TRBV20-1 and TRBJ1-5, with D possibly being TRBD1 (5 bases). The germline V gene encodes CDR1 DFQATT and CDR2 SNEGSKA (reference sequence). Between the trimmed V and J ends, which lost 3 bases and 7 bases, there was a span of 19 bases. CDR3 length equals 15 residues.

Remarks on this clonotype: One base away lies a much larger clone, so this may be a sequencing read error. Since the CDR3 does not end with the conserved phenylalanine or tryptophan, this likely comes from a read error. The chain is built from TRBV7-9 and TRBJ1-3; D gene unclear. The CDR3 contains 16 residues. V was shortened by 4 bases and J by 4 bases, with 17 bases between the two germline ends. Germline V gene lookup returns CDR1 SEHNR and CDR2 FQNEAQ (reference sequence). CDR3 bases: TGTGCCAGCAGCTCACGTAACTTCCTGGCGGGAAACACCATATATTGT. Its protein is CASSSRNFLAGNTIYC.

The CDR3, as DNA: TGTGCCAGCAGCCCCCCCACAGATACGCAGTATTTT. Protein: CASSPPTDTQYF. The chain uses TRBV10-3 and TRBJ2-3; no clear D gene. This CDR3 contains 12 residues. With 10 bases removed from V and 2 bases from J, the gap between germline ends came to 10 bases. Germline CDR1 reads ENHRY; CDR2 reads SYGVKD.

The genes are TRBV19 and TRBJ1-1; unclear D gene. The CDR3 has 13 amino acids. CDR1 LNHDA and CDR2 SQIVND come from the germline V gene (reference sequence). The V end was cut by 0 bases, the J end by 7 bases, with 9 bases between. The CDR3 DNA sequence: TGTGCCAGTAGTATAGATTTGGTAGATGAAGCTTTCTTT. It specifies CASSIDLVDEAFF.